This entry concerns a single T cell receptor beta chain. Its specificity is unknown. Trimming took 6 bases from V and 4 from J; bases not matched to a gene: 6. Germline assignment: CDR1 SQVTM and CDR2 ANQGSEA. This CDR3 has 14 residues. The data derive from a study of T cell responses to AZD1222 COVID-19 vaccine. Whole-study findings and limits: Only five or six individuals given AZD1222 were seropositive at baseline. It should be noted that donors were predominantly white British and more often female, and clonal diversity was possibly underestimated.

Repertoires were generated with immunoSEQ multiplex PCR, while TCRdb's copy carries only in-frame clones and drops some. The sample lists tens of thousands of clones; 85% to 90% were seen once. Second doses that came at about 4 or about 12 weeks were put together. This chain uses TRBV29-1 with TRBJ2-1, with 10 positions matching TRBD2. The clonotype originates from an adult who received the AZD1222 COVID-19 vaccine. The sample was peripheral blood, taken 28 days after the second AZD1222 dose. The CDR3 DNA is TGCAGCGTCGGGTCACTAGCGGGATACAATGAGCAGTTCTTC. This codes for CSVGSLAGYNEQFF.